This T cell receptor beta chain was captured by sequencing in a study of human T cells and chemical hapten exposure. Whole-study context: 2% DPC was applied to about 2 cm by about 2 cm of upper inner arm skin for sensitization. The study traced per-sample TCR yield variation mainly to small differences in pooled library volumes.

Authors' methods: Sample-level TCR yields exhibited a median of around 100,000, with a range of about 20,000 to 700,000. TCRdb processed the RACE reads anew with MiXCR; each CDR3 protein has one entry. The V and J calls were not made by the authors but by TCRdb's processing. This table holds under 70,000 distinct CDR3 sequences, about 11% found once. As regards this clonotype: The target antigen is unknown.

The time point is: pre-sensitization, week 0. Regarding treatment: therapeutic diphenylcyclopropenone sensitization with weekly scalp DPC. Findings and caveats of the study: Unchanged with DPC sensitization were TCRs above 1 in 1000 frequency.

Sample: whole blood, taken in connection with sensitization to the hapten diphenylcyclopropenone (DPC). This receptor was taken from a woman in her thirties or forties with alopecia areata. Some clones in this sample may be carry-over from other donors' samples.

The CDR3 loop is CASSVFGPNNEQFF. CDR3 coding DNA: TGTGCCAGCAGCGTTTTCGGCCCGAACAATGAGCAGTTCTTC. This chain uses TRBV9 with TRBJ2-1; D ambiguous. Deletions cut 2 bases from V and 5 bases from J, with 11 bases between. CDR1 and CDR2 from the germline V gene are SGDLS and YYNGEE. There are 14 residues in the CDR3.